The table lists the clone carrying this T cell receptor beta chain with a count of one. Sequencing templates came from extracted RNA that was reverse transcribed into cDNA. The repertoire was sequenced with immunoSEQ multiplex PCR; TCRdb's copy has only in-frame clones and lacks some. The data hold 200,000 to 250,000 clones, with over 60% observed a single time. The source of the sample is a study of CD8+ T cells in alopecia areata. The CDR3 consists of 15 residues. Trimming took off 0 bases at V and 1 base at J, with 10 bases between the two ends. Germline V lookup: CDR1 SGDLS, CDR2 YYNGEE. Treatment denoted: oral pan-JAK inhibitor, 5-10 mg twice daily.

The receptor was derived from a human donor with alopecia areata. This chain uses TRBV9 with TRBJ1-2, with a weak D call TRBD1 (5 bases). This sample comprised CD4+ T cells sorted from blood, obtained at week 4, from a patient treated with tofacitinib. Here the CDR3 DNA reads TGTGCCAGCAGCGTAGCTAGCCAGGGTAACTATGGCTACACCTTC. It is translated as CASSVASQGNYGYTF.